The 4 T cell receptor beta chains below come from one sample, sequenced in a study of T cell repertoires in cytomegalovirus infection. What these receptors recognize is not known. TCRdb processed the reads anew with MiXCR; each CDR3 protein has one entry. The data show approximately 500,000 distinct CDR3 sequences, with 30% to 35% seen just once and about a sixth held by the top ten. Material: cultured PBMCs, obtained from culture after CMV antigen stimulation. These receptors were taken from a human donor in good health (CMV status not recorded). Some clones in this sample may be carry-over from other donors' samples.

This clonotype was seen a few times. This chain joins TRBV20-1 and TRBJ1-5, with D possibly TRBD1 on 5 matching bases. Germline V gene data show CDR1 as DFQATT and CDR2 as SNEGSKA (reference sequence). The CDR3 is made up of 16 amino acids. Trimming pared 2 bases from V and 5 bases from J, leaving 19 bases between. Written as DNA, the CDR3 is TGCAGTGCTAGACAGGGTGGAAACTCGAGAGATCAGCCCCAGCATTTT. Translation gives CSARQGGNSRDQPQHF.

J is TRBJ2-5 and V is TRBV24-1; D may be TRBD2 (6 bases). V was cut by 0 bases and J by 5 bases, with 12 bases left in between. The germline V gene encodes CDR1 KGHDR and CDR2 SFDVKD. This CDR3 spans 15 amino acids. As DNA, the CDR3 is TGTGCCACCAGTGATTTGAGGCGGGGCGGTGAGACCCAGTACTTC. Amino acids: CATSDLRRGGETQYF.

There are a few counts of this clonotype. The CDR3 region is CASGRTSENTGELFF. In DNA form, the CDR3 reads TGTGCCAGCGGTCGGACTAGCGAGAACACCGGGGAGCTGTTTTTT. V gene TRBV7-8 combines with J gene TRBJ2-2; TRBD2 agrees at 9 bases. J was trimmed by 1 base and V by 8 bases; bases with no gene match: 5. Germline V CDR1 and CDR2: SGHVS, FQNEAQ. The CDR3 consists of 15 residues.

The chain is built from TRBV6-6 and TRBJ2-7; D uncertain. V dropped 2 bases and J dropped 1 base, with 6 bases sitting between them. This CDR3 contains 13 residues. Looked up from germline, CDR1 is MNHNY and CDR2 is SVGAGI (reference sequence). The CDR3 here is CASSYRLSYEQYF. As DNA, the CDR3 is TGTGCCAGCAGTTACAGGCTATCCTACGAGCAGTACTTC.